This T cell receptor beta chain is from a study of early T cells in non-severe SARS-CoV-2 infection. This clonotype has ten or more counts. Its specificity is not known. Individual cDNA molecules received unique molecular identifiers during library preparation. TCRdb called the 5' RACE reads again in MiXCR, with one record for every CDR3 protein. The sample yields 65,000 to 80,000 distinct CDR3 sequences, less than 15% seen once. The study, taken as a whole, reports: Database matching using VDJdb favored anti-spike CD8 responses, with private and CD4 specificities left missing.

From germline, CDR1 is DFQATT and CDR2 SNEGSKA (reference sequence). The CDR3 is 11 amino acids. V lost 4 bases, J lost 5 bases, and 8 bases lay in between. J is TRBJ1-1 and V is TRBV20-1; D is perhaps TRBD1 (5 bases). The material sequenced was whole blood. The clonotype comes from an adult who was a healthcare worker with PCR-confirmed SARS-CoV-2 infection or an uninfected control (not recorded which). The CDR3 sequence: CSAIKGTEAFF. CDR3 nucleotides: TGCAGTGCTATTAAGGGGACTGAAGCTTTCTTT.